Each of the 22 T cell receptor beta chains below was sequenced from the same sample in a study of blood T cell repertoires in COVID-19. Clones were sequenced by immunoSEQ multiplex PCR, and TCRdb holds only the in-frame ones, with some missing. This repertoire shows fewer than 150,000 clones, approximately 81% found once; its top ten account for about 12%. Specimen: peripheral blood. These receptors all come from a young woman who had recovered from COVID-19.

The chain has TRBV7-2 and TRBJ1-6; 9 bases map to TRBD1. Trimming at V came to 2 bases and at J to 10 bases, leaving 6 bases not matched to a gene. CDR3 length equals 15 residues. CDR1 and CDR2 (germline): SGHTA, FQGNSA. CDR3 sequence: CASSLFSGTGSPLHF. The CDR3 bases are TGTGCCAGCAGCTTATTTTCCGGGACAGGGTCACCCCTCCACTTT.

The rearrangement links TRBV5-6 to TRBJ1-1, with TRBD1 identical over 8 bases. CDR1 and CDR2 from the germline V gene are SGHDT and YYEEEE. The V gene end was trimmed by 3 bases and the J gene end by 1 base; junction bases not matched to a gene: 5. The CDR3 sequence is 15 residues long. The DNA for the CDR3 is TGTGCCAGCAGCTGGACAGGGCACCCGAACACTGAAGCTTTCTTT. Translated: CASSWTGHPNTEAFF.

This chain links TRBV29-1 with TRBJ2-1, with TRBD1 identical over 7 bases. Germline values: CDR1 SQVTM, CDR2 ANQGSEA. The CDR3 length is 15 residues. V shed 2 bases, J shed 10 bases, and the junction held 14 bases outside the gene matches. CDR3 sequence reads: CSVERGYVRDSEQFF. The CDR3 region has the DNA TGCAGCGTTGAAAGGGGGTACGTCAGGGACAGCGAGCAGTTCTTC.

The J gene is TRBJ2-7, the V gene TRBV13, with D perhaps matching TRBD2 (5 bases). V lost 5 bases and J lost 4, with 15 bases in between. Germline V gives CDR1 PRHDT, CDR2 FYEKMQ (reference sequence). The CDR3 is 14 residues long. CDR3 in amino acids: CASSDAGSAYEQYF. CDR3 sequence (DNA): TGTGCCAGCAGCGACGCGGGTTCAGCGTACGAGCAGTACTTC.

The chain links TRBV7-2 to TRBJ2-5, with D possibly matching TRBD2 (6 bases). The germline CDR1 and CDR2 sequences are SGHTA and FQGNSA. The CDR3 totals 15 residues. Trimming took 3 bases from V and 5 from J, leaving 16 bases between them. CDR3 DNA: TGTGCCAGCAGCTTTGCCGGGTCTCGGGGGGAGACCCAGTACTTC. Residues: CASSFAGSRGETQYF.

About this clone: Sequence at one end of the junction differs from germline and may be a read error. The chain couples TRBV7-7 to TRBJ2-5; 10 bases line up with TRBD2. The germline gives CDR1 SSHAT, CDR2 FNYEAQ (reference sequence). CDR3 length: 15 amino acids. This CDR3 is CASSLGGTSEETQYF. The DNA of the CDR3 is TGTGCTAGCAGCTTAGGGGGGACTAGCGAAGAGACCCAGTACTTC.

The rearrangement links TRBV11-2 to TRBJ2-3; 7 positions agree with TRBD1. V was pared by 3 bases and J by 5 bases, with 5 bases of the junction left unmatched. Germline V gene sequence: CDR1 SGHAT, CDR2 FQNNGV. The CDR3 runs to 14 residues. In DNA, the CDR3 is TGTGCCAGCAGCTTTGGCCAGGGGGTAGATACGCAGTATTTT. Translating it yields CASSFGQGVDTQYF.

This rearrangement joins TRBV5-6 to TRBJ2-1; D is undetermined. The germline V gene has CDR1 SGHDT and CDR2 YYEEEE. Trimming took off 0 bases at V and 8 bases at J, with 9 bases between the two ends. The CDR3 consists of 13 residues. The CDR3, as DNA: TGTGCCAGCAGCTTGGAAAGCTATCATGAGCAGTTCTTC. Translation gives CASSLESYHEQFF.

This chain joins TRBV5-6 and TRBJ2-1; TRBD2 agrees at 8 bases. The germline CDR1 and CDR2 sequences are SGHDT and YYEEEE. The junction had 7 bases not matched to a gene; V was cut back by 1 base and J by 4 bases. CDR3 size: 16 residues. CDR3 residues: CASSLRLSSGYNEQFF. CDR3 sequence (DNA): TGTGCCAGCAGCTTGCGGTTATCTAGCGGGTACAATGAGCAGTTCTTC.

The chain couples TRBV24-1 to TRBJ2-5; possibly TRBD1 for D (5 bases). The CDR3 has 15 residues. The V end was cut by 1 base, the J end by 2 bases, with 10 bases between. The germline CDR1 and CDR2 sequences are KGHDR and SFDVKD. CDR3 residues: CATSDFWQGQETQYF. The CDR3 DNA sequence: TGTGCCACCAGTGATTTTTGGCAGGGACAAGAGACCCAGTACTTC.

The rearrangement uses TRBV7-9 and TRBJ2-7; D is unresolved. Per germline, CDR1 SEHNR and CDR2 FQNEAQ (reference sequence). The CDR3 totals 12 residues. V shed 4 bases and J shed 6 bases, with 10 bases lying between them. This chain's CDR3 is CASSSLPPEQYF. The DNA for the CDR3 is TGTGCCAGCAGCTCCCTTCCTCCCGAGCAGTACTTC.

The chain combines TRBV29-1 with TRBJ2-1, with 16 bases identical to TRBD2. From germline, CDR1 is SQVTM and CDR2 ANQGSEA. With 4 bases clipped from V and 13 bases from J, the junction kept 13 bases outside the gene matches. CDR3 length: 16 amino acids. The CDR3 sequence: CSVGAPPGLAGGIQFF. Written as DNA, the CDR3 is TGCAGCGTTGGGGCCCCACCGGGACTAGCGGGAGGGATCCAGTTCTTC.

The sample holds a few counts of this clone. The genes are TRBV13 and TRBJ1-1, with unresolved D. This CDR3 has 15 residues. Looked up from germline, CDR1 is PRHDT and CDR2 is FYEKMQ (reference sequence). The V gene lost 2 bases and the J gene lost 4 bases, with 14 bases spanning the gap. DNA of the CDR3: TGTGCCAGCAGCTTATCATCCCGTCGGTCCACTGAAGCTTTCTTT. Amino acids: CASSLSSRRSTEAFF.

This clone was seen only a few times. This chain joins TRBV6-5 and TRBJ2-5; D is possibly TRBD2 (7 bases). This CDR3 has 15 amino acids. CDR1 and CDR2 from the germline V gene are MNHEY and SVGAGI. V was trimmed by 5 bases and J by 2 bases, leaving 15 bases between them. Written as DNA, the CDR3 is TGTGCCAGCAGTAAACAGGGAGGGTTTCAAGAGACCCAGTACTTC. Its translation is CASSKQGGFQETQYF.

The V and J genes are TRBV2 and TRBJ2-3; D is unclear. Germline CDR1 SNHLY, CDR2 FYNNEI. The CDR3 has 14 residues. V shed 3 bases and J shed 0 bases, with 7 bases lying between them. The CDR3 reads CASSDRVSTDTQYF. DNA for the CDR3: TGTGCCAGCAGTGATCGGGTCAGCACAGATACGCAGTATTTT.

J is TRBJ2-2 and V is TRBV24-1; D may be TRBD2 (5 bases). V lost 3 bases, J lost 3 bases, and 10 bases lay in between. In germline, CDR1 is KGHDR, CDR2 SFDVKD. This CDR3 spans 15 amino acids. The DNA of the CDR3 is TGTGCCACCAGTGATCCGGTCGGGGACACCGGGGAGCTGTTTTTT. Translated, it gives CATSDPVGDTGELFF.

The chain joins TRBV29-1 to TRBJ1-2; D is perhaps TRBD1 (5 bases). The CDR3 totals 16 residues. The V gene's germline CDR1 is SQVTM and CDR2 ANQGSEA. The germline V and J ends were trimmed by 2 bases and 7 bases, with 23 bases remaining between them. The chain's CDR3 is CSVEPHDSLHSSGYTF. The CDR3 DNA reads as TGCAGCGTTGAACCCCACGACAGCCTTCATTCTAGTGGCTACACCTTC.

This rearrangement joins TRBV6-1 to TRBJ2-7, with a possible D match to TRBD1 (8 bases). Germline V lookup: CDR1 MNHNS, CDR2 SASEGT. This CDR3 contains 16 residues. Trimming took 3 bases from V and 4 from J, leaving 19 bases between them. Written as DNA, the CDR3 is TGTGCCAGCAGTGAGCTTAACAGGGGGGGAGGGTACGAGCAGTACTTC. It codes for CASSELNRGGGYEQYF.

This chain uses TRBV10-3 with TRBJ1-1, with a possible D match to TRBD1 (6 bases). Germline V gene data show CDR1 as ENHRY and CDR2 as SYGVKD. Trimming left V 6 bases short and J 4 bases short, with 12 bases between. The CDR3 loop spans 13 amino acids. Here the CDR3 reads CAIRLQGGTEAFF. The CDR3 DNA sequence: TGTGCCATCAGACTACAGGGCGGCACTGAAGCTTTCTTT.

V gene TRBV5-1 combines with J gene TRBJ2-1; TRBD2 matches 13 bases. The V gene's germline CDR1 is SGHRS and CDR2 YFSETQ. The V segment lost 4 bases and the J segment 7 bases; nucleotides outside the gene matches: 8. The CDR3 runs 16 residues. The CDR3 reads CASSPGLAGAVNEQFF. The CDR3 nucleotides are TGCGCCAGCAGCCCCGGACTAGCGGGAGCGGTTAATGAGCAGTTCTTC.

J is TRBJ1-2 and V is TRBV30, with 9 bases lining up with TRBD1. This CDR3 has 13 amino acids. Trimming cost V 3 bases and J 6 bases; bases outside gene matches: 5. Germline V lookup: CDR1 GTSNPN, CDR2 SVGIG (reference sequence). The CDR3 DNA reads TGTGCCTGGAGGACCGGACAGGGGAATGGCTACACCTTC. As protein: CAWRTGQGNGYTF. The whole variable domain, remainder taken from reference TRBV30 and TRBJ1-2, is SQTIHQWPATLVQPVGSPLSLECTVEGTSNPNLYWYRQAAGRGLQLLFYSVGIGQISSEVPQNLSASRPQDRQFILSSKKLLLSDSGFYLCAWRTGQGNGYTFGSGTRLTVV.

The chain uses TRBV3-1 (or the pseudogene TRBV3-2) and TRBJ1-5; weak D call: TRBD1 (6 bases). The germline gives CDR1 LGHDT, CDR2 YNNKEL (reference sequence). This CDR3 is 13 amino acids long. The V end was cut by 0 bases, the J end by 7 bases, with 7 bases between. Here the CDR3 DNA reads TGTGCCAGCAGCCAAGAGACAGGCCAGCCCCAGCATTTT. Translated: CASSQETGQPQHF.